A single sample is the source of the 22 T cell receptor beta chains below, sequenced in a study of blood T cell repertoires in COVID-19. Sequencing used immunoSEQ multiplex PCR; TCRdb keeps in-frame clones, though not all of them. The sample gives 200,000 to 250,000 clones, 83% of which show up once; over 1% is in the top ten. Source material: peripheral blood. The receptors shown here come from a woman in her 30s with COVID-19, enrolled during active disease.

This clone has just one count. Here the CDR3 reads CASSLKRGREETQYF. The CDR3 DNA is TGTGCCAGCAGCTTAAAACGAGGGAGAGAAGAGACCCAGTACTTC. This chain connects TRBV5-6 to TRBJ2-5; tentative D call: TRBD2 (5 bases). In germline, CDR1 is SGHDT, CDR2 YYEEEE. This CDR3 is 15 amino acids long. The ends were cut back, 2 bases at V and 3 bases at J, with 14 bases in the middle.

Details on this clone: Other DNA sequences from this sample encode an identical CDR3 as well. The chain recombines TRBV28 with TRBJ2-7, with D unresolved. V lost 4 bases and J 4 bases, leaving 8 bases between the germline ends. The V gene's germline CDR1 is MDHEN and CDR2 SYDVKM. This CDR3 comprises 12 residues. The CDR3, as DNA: TGTGCCAGCAGTTCAACCACTTACGAGCAGTACTTC. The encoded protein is CASSSTTYEQYF. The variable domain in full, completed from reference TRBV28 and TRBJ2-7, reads DVKVTQSSRYLVKRTGEKVFLECVQDMDHENMFWYRQDPGLGLRLIYFSYDVKMKEKGDIPEGYSVSREKKERFSLILESASTNQTSMYLCASSSTTYEQYFGPGTRLTVT.

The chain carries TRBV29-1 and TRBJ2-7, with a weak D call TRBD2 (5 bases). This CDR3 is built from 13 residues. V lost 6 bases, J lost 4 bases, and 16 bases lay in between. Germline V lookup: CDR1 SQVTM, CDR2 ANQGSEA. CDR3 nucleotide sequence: TGCAGCGTCGCGGGCCTCCAGACGTACGAGCAGTACTTC. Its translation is CSVAGLQTYEQYF.

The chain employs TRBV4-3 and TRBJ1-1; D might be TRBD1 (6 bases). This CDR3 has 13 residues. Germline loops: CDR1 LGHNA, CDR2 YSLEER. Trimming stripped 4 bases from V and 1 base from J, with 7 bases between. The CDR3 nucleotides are TGCGCCAGCAGCCTGGACAGGAACACTGAAGCTTTCTTT. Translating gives CASSLDRNTEAFF.

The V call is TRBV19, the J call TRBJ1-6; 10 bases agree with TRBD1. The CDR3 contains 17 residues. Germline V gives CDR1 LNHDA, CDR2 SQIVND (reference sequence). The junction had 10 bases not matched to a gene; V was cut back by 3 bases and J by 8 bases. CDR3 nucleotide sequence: TGTGCCAGTAGTATCAGGACAGGGGGAACATTGCATTCACCCCTCCACTTT. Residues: CASSIRTGGTLHSPLHF.

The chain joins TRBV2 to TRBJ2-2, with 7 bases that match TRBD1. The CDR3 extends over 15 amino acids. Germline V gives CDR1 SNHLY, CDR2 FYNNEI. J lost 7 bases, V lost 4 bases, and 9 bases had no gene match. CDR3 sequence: CASSGGRGIIGELFF. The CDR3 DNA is TGTGCCAGCAGTGGGGGCAGGGGGATTATCGGGGAGCTGTTTTTT.

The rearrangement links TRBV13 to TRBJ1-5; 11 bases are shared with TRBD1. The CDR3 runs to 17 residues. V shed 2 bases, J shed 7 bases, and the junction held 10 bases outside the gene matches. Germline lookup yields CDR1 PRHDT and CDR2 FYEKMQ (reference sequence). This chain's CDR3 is CASSLTGTGGRIQPQHF. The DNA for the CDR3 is TGTGCCAGCAGCTTAACTGGGACAGGGGGGAGGATACAGCCCCAGCATTTT.

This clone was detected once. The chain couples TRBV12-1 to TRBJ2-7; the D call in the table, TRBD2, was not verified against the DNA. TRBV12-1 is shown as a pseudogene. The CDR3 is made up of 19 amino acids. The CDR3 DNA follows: TGTGCCAGCAGCTTTGCCCTGAACGGACTAGCTGGAGGTTACTACGAGCAGTACTTC. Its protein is CASSFALNGLAGGYYEQYF.

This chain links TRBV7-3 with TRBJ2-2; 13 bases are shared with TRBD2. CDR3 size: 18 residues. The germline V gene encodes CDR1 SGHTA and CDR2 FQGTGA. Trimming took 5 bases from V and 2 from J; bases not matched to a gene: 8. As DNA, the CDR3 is TGTGCCAGCAGCGAAGGACTAGCGGGAGTTGGAAACACCGGGGAGCTGTTTTTT. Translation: CASSEGLAGVGNTGELFF.

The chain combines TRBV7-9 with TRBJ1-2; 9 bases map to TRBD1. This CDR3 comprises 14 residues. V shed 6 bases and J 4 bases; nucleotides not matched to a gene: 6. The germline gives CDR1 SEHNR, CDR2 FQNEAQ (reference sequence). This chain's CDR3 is CASSLDRGIYGYTF. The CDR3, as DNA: TGTGCCAGCAGTCTAGACAGGGGGATCTATGGCTACACCTTC.

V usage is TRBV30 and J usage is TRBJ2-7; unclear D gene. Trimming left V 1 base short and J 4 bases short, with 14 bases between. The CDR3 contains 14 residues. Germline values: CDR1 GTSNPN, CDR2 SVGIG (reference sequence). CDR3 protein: CAWSGGTPPYEQYF. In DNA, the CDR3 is TGTGCCTGGAGTGGCGGTACACCTCCATACGAGCAGTACTTC.

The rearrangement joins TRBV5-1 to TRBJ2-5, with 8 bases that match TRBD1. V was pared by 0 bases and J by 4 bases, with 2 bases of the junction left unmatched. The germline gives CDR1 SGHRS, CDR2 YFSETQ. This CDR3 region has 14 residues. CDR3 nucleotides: TGCGCCAGCAGCTTGGGGACAGGGTCAGAGACCCAGTACTTC. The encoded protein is CASSLGTGSETQYF.

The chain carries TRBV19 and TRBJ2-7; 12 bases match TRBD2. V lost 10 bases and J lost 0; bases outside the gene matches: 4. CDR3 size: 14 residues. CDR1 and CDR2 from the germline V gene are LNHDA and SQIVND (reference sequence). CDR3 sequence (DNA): TGTGCCACAGCGACTAGCGGGAGCTCCTACGAGCAGTACTTC. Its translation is CATATSGSSYEQYF.

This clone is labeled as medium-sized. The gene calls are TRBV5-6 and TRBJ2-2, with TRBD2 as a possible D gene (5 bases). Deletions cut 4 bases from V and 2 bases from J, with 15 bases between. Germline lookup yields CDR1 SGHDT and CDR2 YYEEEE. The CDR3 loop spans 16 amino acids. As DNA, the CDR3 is TGTGCCAGCAGCCCGGCGGAGGCAGTTAACACCGGGGAGCTGTTTTTT. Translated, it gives CASSPAEAVNTGELFF.

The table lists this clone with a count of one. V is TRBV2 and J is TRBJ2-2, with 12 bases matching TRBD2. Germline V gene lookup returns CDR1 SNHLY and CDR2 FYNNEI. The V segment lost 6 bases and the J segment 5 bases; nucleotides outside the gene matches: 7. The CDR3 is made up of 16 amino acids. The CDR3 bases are TGTGCCAGCAGAGACTGGACTAGCGGGGCAACCGGGGAGCTGTTTTTT. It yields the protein CASRDWTSGATGELFF.

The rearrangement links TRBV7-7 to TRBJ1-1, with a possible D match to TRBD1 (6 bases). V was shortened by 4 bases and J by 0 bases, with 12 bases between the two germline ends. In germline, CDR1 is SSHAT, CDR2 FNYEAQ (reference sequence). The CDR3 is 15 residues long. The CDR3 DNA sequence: TGTGCCAGCAGCTCATCGGACAGCATGAACACTGAAGCTTTCTTT. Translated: CASSSSDSMNTEAFF.

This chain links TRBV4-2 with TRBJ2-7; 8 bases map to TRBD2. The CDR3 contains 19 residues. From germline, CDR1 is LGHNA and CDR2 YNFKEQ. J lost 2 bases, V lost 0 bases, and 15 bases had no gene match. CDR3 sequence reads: CASSQEPVRAGDYAYEQYF. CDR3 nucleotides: TGTGCCAGCAGCCAAGAACCTGTTCGAGCGGGGGATTATGCCTACGAGCAGTACTTC.

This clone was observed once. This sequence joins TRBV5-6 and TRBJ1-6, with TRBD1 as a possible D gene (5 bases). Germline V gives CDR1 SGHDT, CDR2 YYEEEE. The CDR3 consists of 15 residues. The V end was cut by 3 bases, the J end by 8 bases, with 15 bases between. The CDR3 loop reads CASSWGDNGDSPLHF. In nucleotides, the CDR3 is TGTGCCAGCAGCTGGGGGGATAATGGGGATTCACCCCTCCACTTT. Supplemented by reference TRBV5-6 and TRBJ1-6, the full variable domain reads DAGVTQSPTHLIKTRGQQVTLRCSPKSGHDTVSWYQQALGQGPQFIFQYYEEEERQRGNFPDRFSGHQFPNYSSELNVNALLLGDSALYLCASSWGDNGDSPLHFGNGTRLTVT.

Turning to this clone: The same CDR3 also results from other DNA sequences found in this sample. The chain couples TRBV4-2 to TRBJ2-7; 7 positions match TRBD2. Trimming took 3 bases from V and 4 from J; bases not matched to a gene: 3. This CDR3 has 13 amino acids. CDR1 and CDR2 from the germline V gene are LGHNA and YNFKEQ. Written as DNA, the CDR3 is TGTGCCAGCAGCCAGGGGGGAGGGTACGAGCAGTACTTC. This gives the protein CASSQGGGYEQYF.

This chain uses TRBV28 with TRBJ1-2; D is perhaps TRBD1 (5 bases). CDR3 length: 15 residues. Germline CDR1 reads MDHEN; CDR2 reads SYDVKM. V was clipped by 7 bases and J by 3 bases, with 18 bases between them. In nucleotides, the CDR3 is TGTGCCAGCACTCTAGGAGGGGCGCGCGACTATGGCTACACCTTC. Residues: CASTLGGARDYGYTF.

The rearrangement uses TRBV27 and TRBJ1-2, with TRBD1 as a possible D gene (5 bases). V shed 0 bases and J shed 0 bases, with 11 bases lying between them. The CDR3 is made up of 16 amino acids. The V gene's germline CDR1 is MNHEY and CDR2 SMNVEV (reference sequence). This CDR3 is CASSLSARASNYGYTF. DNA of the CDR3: TGTGCCAGCAGTTTATCGGCCAGGGCCTCTAACTATGGCTACACCTTC.

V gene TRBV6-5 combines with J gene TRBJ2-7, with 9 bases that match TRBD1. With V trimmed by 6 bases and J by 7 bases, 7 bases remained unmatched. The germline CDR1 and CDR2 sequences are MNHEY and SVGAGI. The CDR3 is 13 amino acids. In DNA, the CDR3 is TGTGCCAGCAGCCGCGGGACAGGGCGGGAGCAGTACTTC. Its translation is CASSRGTGREQYF.